This passage covers 19 T cell receptor beta chains from one sample sequenced in a study of naive and memory T cell subsets. Study-level results: A few larger clonotypes appeared in naive repertoires, especially CD8, possibly memory cells re-expressing CD45RA.

The antigens these receptors bind are not known. The beta constant-region primer was an equimolar mix of two oligonucleotides covering TRBC1 and TRBC2. The ligated cDNA underwent four PCR rounds using SP2 and nested alpha and beta constant-region primers. A single record per CDR3 protein comes from TCRdb applying MiXCR to the UMI-ligation and nested PCR reads. In the table there are 130,000 to 150,000 distinct CDR3 sequences, 22% of which are singletons. The sample was naive CD4+ T cells from blood. The receptor set was obtained from a human donor in good health.

Here the CDR3 reads CASSLTGRIYEQYF. Here the CDR3 DNA reads TGTGCCAGCAGTTTGACGGGACGTATCTACGAGCAGTACTTC. J is TRBJ2-7 and V is TRBV12-3 or TRBV12-4; the D gene could be TRBD1 or TRBD2 (5 bases each). The length of the CDR3 is 14 residues. V shed 3 bases and J shed 3 bases, with 12 bases lying between them.

The sample holds a few counts of this clonotype. V gene TRBV4-3 combines with J gene TRBJ2-3, with D perhaps given as TRBD1 or TRBD2 (5 bases each). The V gene's germline CDR1 is LGHNA and CDR2 YSLEER. V was clipped by 0 bases and J by 2 bases, with 12 bases between them. The CDR3 length is 16 residues. The CDR3 DNA reads as TGCGCCAGCAGCCAAGAGGGGGTTGGACTCACAGATACGCAGTATTTT. Translating gives CASSQEGVGLTDTQYF.

The sample holds many counts of this clonotype. The chain has TRBV7-8 and TRBJ2-3, with TRBD2 matching over 7 bases. Germline values: CDR1 SGHVS, CDR2 FQNEAQ. The CDR3 consists of 15 residues. The junction had 8 bases not matched to a gene; V was cut back by 4 bases and J by 4 bases. The CDR3 bases are TGTGCCAGCAGCTCCGGGACTACGCGCGCAGATACGCAGTATTTT. This sequence encodes CASSSGTTRADTQYF.

The rearrangement links TRBV25-1 to TRBJ2-1, with TRBD1 matching 10 bases. Germline values: CDR1 MGHDK, CDR2 SYGVNS. There are 15 residues in the CDR3. V lost 5 bases to trimming and J lost 3 bases; unmatched junction nucleotides: 4. CDR3 coding DNA: TGTGCCAGCAGTAAGACAGGGGGCTTCTACAATGAGCAGTTCTTC. It yields the protein CASSKTGGFYNEQFF.

Details on this clonotype: Being one base from a much bigger clone, this may be a read error. The chain links TRBV7-9 to TRBJ2-7, with 10 bases aligning to TRBD2. Germline CDR1 reads SEHNR; CDR2 reads FQNEAQ (reference sequence). The CDR3 covers 18 residues. This CDR3 reads CVSSLEMLAGGRLWEQYF. In DNA form, the CDR3 reads TGTGTCAGCAGCTTAGAAATGTTAGCGGGAGGCCGTCTATGGGAGCAGTACTTC.

This clonotype was counted a single time. The junction shows a germline mismatch at one end, possibly a read error. In DNA, the CDR3 is TGTGCCATCAGCCAAGACGGGGACCTGGGGGAGCAGTACTTC. It codes for CAISQDGDLGEQYF. The chain couples TRBV4-2 to TRBJ2-7, with D tentatively TRBD1 or TRBD2 (5 bases each). CDR3 length: 14 residues. CDR1 and CDR2 (germline): LGHNA, YNFKEQ.

V gene TRBV6-2 or TRBV6-3 combines with J gene TRBJ1-5; D uncertain. The CDR3 covers 14 residues. CDR1 is MNHEY and CDR2 is SVGEGT in the germline V gene. V lost 6 bases, J lost 3 bases, and 12 bases lay in between. The chain's CDR3 is CASSQMANNQPQHF. The DNA for the CDR3 is TGTGCCAGCAGCCAAATGGCGAACAATCAGCCCCAGCATTTT.

This clonotype occurred many times. The gene calls are TRBV29-1 and TRBJ2-1; D might be TRBD1 (6 bases). This CDR3 contains 14 residues. Trimming removed 3 bases from V and 3 bases from J, with 12 bases in between. Germline V gene lookup returns CDR1 SQVTM and CDR2 ANQGSEA. This chain's CDR3 is CSVDGQILYNEQFF. CDR3 nucleotide sequence: TGCAGCGTTGATGGACAGATACTCTACAATGAGCAGTTCTTC.

V gene TRBV20-1 combines with J gene TRBJ1-4; D is unresolved. Per germline, CDR1 DFQATT and CDR2 SNEGSKA (reference sequence). V shed 3 bases and J shed 0 bases, with 11 bases lying between them. The CDR3 has 15 amino acids. This CDR3 is CSASVGRATNEKLFF. The CDR3 bases are TGCAGTGCTAGTGTGGGAAGAGCAACTAATGAAAAACTGTTTTTT.

This clonotype was seen a handful of times. This chain uses TRBV5-1 with TRBJ2-4, with TRBD2 matching 11 bases. This CDR3 has 16 amino acids. The V gene's germline CDR1 is SGHRS and CDR2 YFSETQ. V lost 4 bases, J lost 7 bases, and 10 bases stayed unmatched. CDR3 sequence reads: CASSDQITSGSNIQYF. As DNA, the CDR3 is TGCGCCAGCAGCGACCAAATTACTAGCGGGAGCAACATTCAGTACTTC.

In this sample, this clonotype turned up a few times. V and J are TRBV12-3 or TRBV12-4 and TRBJ1-1, with D unclear. CDR3 size: 13 residues. The V end lost 3 bases, the J end lost 5 bases, and 10 bases lay between the germline ends. The CDR3 DNA is TGTGCCAGCAGTTTCGTGGTGGAAACTGAAGCTTTCTTT. Translated: CASSFVVETEAFF.

The chain carries TRBV6-5 and TRBJ1-2; the D gene is possibly TRBD1 (6 bases). The V gene lost 6 bases and the J gene lost 2 bases, with 13 bases spanning the gap. This CDR3 has 14 amino acids. CDR1 is MNHEY, CDR2 SVGAGI, per germline. The DNA of the CDR3 is TGTGCCAGCAGACCCACAGGGAGCAACTATGGCTACACCTTC. Translated: CASRPTGSNYGYTF.

The chain has TRBV28 and TRBJ1-5; a possible D gene is TRBD1 (6 bases). The ends were cut back, 1 base at V and 11 bases at J, with 6 bases in the middle. Germline V gene sequence: CDR1 MDHEN, CDR2 SYDVKM. The CDR3 totals 11 residues. The CDR3 region has the DNA TGTGCCAGCAGTTTATCAGGGGCCCAGCATTTT. It codes for CASSLSGAQHF.

V and J are TRBV10-3 and TRBJ2-2; D is undetermined. The V and J ends lost 3 bases and 1 base respectively, with 12 bases between them. The CDR3 has 16 amino acids. Germline CDR1 ENHRY, CDR2 SYGVKD. CDR3 loop: CAISDPGRKNTGELFF. CDR3 DNA sequence: TGTGCCATCAGTGACCCCGGACGGAAGAACACCGGGGAGCTGTTTTTT.

The sample holds a few counts of this clonotype. The CDR3 DNA reads TGCAGCGTTTCCCCCTTAGAAGAGTTCTTC. Its protein is CSVSPLEEFF. The chain joins TRBV29-1 to TRBJ2-1; D uncertain. The V gene lost 5 bases and the J gene lost 14 bases, with 13 bases spanning the gap. This CDR3 has 10 residues. Germline V gene sequence: CDR1 SQVTM, CDR2 ANQGSEA.

V and J are TRBV6-5 and TRBJ2-1; TRBD2 matches 10 bases. CDR1 and CDR2 from the germline V gene are MNHEY and SVGAGI. Germline trimming cut 7 bases from V and 4 bases from J; bases unmatched to any gene: 10. The CDR3 covers 16 residues. DNA for the CDR3: TGTGCCAGCACCGATCTTAGCGGGAGGACGTACAATGAGCAGTTCTTC. Its translation is CASTDLSGRTYNEQFF.

A few counts support this clonotype. At one of its ends the junction is not consistent with the germline gene, which may arise from a read error. The chain uses TRBV4-3 and TRBJ1-6; D is undetermined. CDR1 and CDR2 (germline): LGHNA, YSLEER. There are 14 residues in the CDR3. The CDR3 DNA sequence: TGCGCCAGCAGCCAAGATTATCAGAATTCGCCCCTCCACTTT. It yields the protein CASSQDYQNSPLHF.

This clonotype was counted only a few times. V usage is TRBV4-1 and J usage is TRBJ2-7, with 12 bases matching TRBD2. The CDR3 length is 18 residues. In germline, CDR1 is MGHRA, CDR2 YSYEKL. The V segment lost 2 bases and the J segment 2 bases; nucleotides outside the gene matches: 10. In nucleotides, the CDR3 is TGCGCCAGCAGCCAAAGAGTACTAGCGGGAGGCCCCGCCTACGAGCAGTACTTC. As protein: CASSQRVLAGGPAYEQYF.

This chain joins TRBV6-5 and TRBJ1-2; D not certain. Trimming shortened V by 6 bases and J by 0 bases, and 8 bases separated the two germline ends. Germline V lookup: CDR1 MNHEY, CDR2 SVGAGI. This CDR3 contains 13 residues. CDR3 DNA: TGTGCCAGCAGGGCAACAGCTAACTATGGCTACACCTTC. Translated, it gives CASRATANYGYTF.